Below, 15 T cell receptor beta chains from the same sample are listed, as sequenced in a study of T cells in narcolepsy. Assay used: immunoSEQ multiplex PCR; TCRdb lists only in-frame clones, some missing. Among fewer than 35,000 clones listed, approximately 80% were seen once. The source material was CD45RA- memory CD4+ T cells from PBMCs. All receptors come from a human donor with narcolepsy.

This clone was observed a handful of times. The chain has TRBV28 and TRBJ1-5; TRBD1 is a possible D gene (6 bases). This CDR3 is 13 amino acids long. Trimming removed 6 bases at V and 6 bases at J, with 12 bases between. CDR1 is MDHEN, CDR2 SYDVKM, per germline. Here the CDR3 DNA reads TGTGCCAGCAGCCAAAGGGGGGTTCAGCCCCAGCATTTT. It is translated as CASSQRGVQPQHF.

The V call is TRBV7-6, the J call TRBJ2-7, with 10 bases fitting TRBD1. Germline V CDR1 and CDR2: SGHVS, FNYEAQ. This CDR3 region has 17 residues. V was clipped by 0 bases and J by 0 bases; unmatched bases: 5. The CDR3 protein is CASSLAAGQGVSYEQYF. As DNA, the CDR3 is TGTGCCAGCAGCTTAGCGGCAGGACAGGGGGTCTCCTACGAGCAGTACTTC.

This clone was detected only once. V is TRBV11-2 and J is TRBJ2-5, with no clear D. Trimming removed 2 bases at V and 2 bases at J, with 12 bases between. The germline V gene has CDR1 SGHAT and CDR2 FQNNGV. This CDR3 has 15 residues. The CDR3 DNA is TGTGCCAGCAGCTTATTCGTTGGGCTTCAAGAGACCCAGTACTTC. It encodes CASSLFVGLQETQYF.

The chain uses TRBV10-1 and TRBJ2-1, with D perhaps being TRBD1 or TRBD2 (5 bases each). In germline, CDR1 is WNHNN, CDR2 SYGVQD (reference sequence). With 10 bases removed from V and 6 bases from J, the gap between germline ends came to 13 bases. The CDR3 sequence is 12 residues long. The CDR3 here is CATSGTPNEQFF. DNA of the CDR3: TGCGCCACCTCCGGGACCCCCAATGAGCAGTTCTTC.

This chain links TRBV2 with TRBJ1-6; D ambiguous. The CDR3 loop spans 13 amino acids. Germline V lookup: CDR1 SNHLY, CDR2 FYNNEI. Trimming shortened V by 8 bases and J by 1 base, and 6 bases separated the two germline ends. In nucleotides, the CDR3 is TGTGCCAGCGGCGAGTCCTATAATTCACCCCTCCACTTT. Its translation: CASGESYNSPLHF.

This sequence joins TRBV4-3 and TRBJ2-3; D remains unclear. The V gene's germline CDR1 is LGHNA and CDR2 YSLEER. Trimming removed 0 bases at V and 4 bases at J, with 17 bases between. This CDR3 contains 17 residues. CDR3 protein: CASSQEMLKLGSDTQYF. CDR3 bases: TGCGCCAGCAGCCAAGAGATGTTGAAACTTGGGTCAGATACGCAGTATTTT.

The rearrangement links TRBV7-2 to TRBJ1-6, with 10 bases fitting TRBD1. V was pared by 5 bases and J by 7 bases, with 5 bases of the junction left unmatched. CDR3 size: 15 residues. Per the germline V gene, CDR1 is SGHTA and CDR2 is FQGNSA. This CDR3 is CASSPRGQGNSPLHF. The CDR3 DNA follows: TGTGCCAGCAGCCCGAGGGGACAGGGGAATTCACCCCTCCACTTT.

This clone has only a few counts. V gene TRBV7-2 combines with J gene TRBJ2-7; the match to TRBD2 covers 7 bases. The CDR3 is made up of 14 amino acids. J gave up 2 bases and V 5 bases, and 6 bases lay outside the gene matches. CDR1 is SGHTA, CDR2 FQGNSA, per germline. In nucleotides, the CDR3 is TGTGCCAGCAGCCGAGCCCGGGGGGCCTACGAGCAGTACTTC. Translated, it gives CASSRARGAYEQYF.

This chain connects TRBV7-2 to TRBJ2-1; 7 bases match TRBD2. The CDR3 runs to 13 residues. Germline loops: CDR1 SGHTA, CDR2 FQGNSA. V dropped 1 base and J dropped 7; count of bases not matched to a gene: 1. The CDR3: CASSLERGNEQFF. For the CDR3, the DNA is TGTGCCAGCAGCTTAGAGCGGGGAAATGAGCAGTTCTTC.

V is TRBV2 and J is TRBJ2-2, with unresolved D. Germline CDR1 reads SNHLY; CDR2 reads FYNNEI. The CDR3 consists of 15 residues. Trimming stripped 4 bases from V and 0 bases from J, with 9 bases between. CDR3 in amino acids: CASSVVQTNTGELFF. The CDR3 DNA reads as TGTGCCAGCAGTGTAGTCCAGACGAACACCGGGGAGCTGTTTTTT.

The chain links TRBV11-3 to TRBJ2-2; D call uncertain. Germline CDR1 is SGHNT and CDR2 is YENEEA. CDR3 length: 16 residues. Deletions cut 4 bases from V and 0 bases from J, with 12 bases between. The CDR3: CASSSIGVTNTGELFF. DNA of the CDR3: TGTGCCAGCAGCTCCATTGGGGTGACGAACACCGGGGAGCTGTTTTTT. Using reference TRBV11-3 and TRBJ2-2 for the parts outside the CDR3, the full variable domain is EAGVVQSPRYKIIEKKQPVAFWCNPISGHNTLYWYLQNLGQGPELLIRYENEEAVDDSQLPKDRFSAERLKGVDSTLKIQPAELGDSAVYLCASSSIGVTNTGELFFGEGSRLTVL.

The CDR3 region is CAGLAGASTDTQYF. The CDR3, as DNA: TGTGCCGGACTAGCGGGGGCGAGCACAGATACGCAGTATTTT. V usage is TRBV30 and J usage is TRBJ2-3, with 13 nucleotides matching TRBD2. The trim removed 8 bases at V and 0 bases at J, leaving 2 bases unmatched. This CDR3 is built from 14 residues. Germline values: CDR1 GTSNPN, CDR2 SVGIG (reference sequence). The full variable domain, rest sourced from reference TRBV30 and TRBJ2-3, is SQTIHQWPATLVQPVGSPLSLECTVEGTSNPNLYWYRQAAGRGLQLLFYSVGIGQISSEVPQNLSASRPQDRQFILSSKKLLLSDSGFYLCAGLAGASTDTQYFGPGTRLTVL.

This clone was seen a single time. The chain has TRBV27 and TRBJ2-1, with D tentatively TRBD2 (6 bases). The length of the CDR3 is 15 residues. The V end lost 3 bases, the J end lost 0 bases, and 9 bases lay between the germline ends. Per germline, CDR1 MNHEY and CDR2 SMNVEV (reference sequence). The CDR3 DNA reads as TGTGCCAGCAGTTTTGGGGGGAGCTCCTACAATGAGCAGTTCTTC. Protein sequence: CASSFGGSSYNEQFF.

The rearrangement uses TRBV5-1 and TRBJ2-1; 9 nucleotides agree with TRBD2. V lost 4 bases to trimming and J lost 5 bases; unmatched junction nucleotides: 7. Germline V gives CDR1 SGHRS, CDR2 YFSETQ. The CDR3 extends over 15 amino acids. In DNA form, the CDR3 reads TGCGCCAGCAGCCCCGGACTAGCGTCTCACAATGAGCAGTTCTTC. Protein sequence: CASSPGLASHNEQFF.

The chain couples TRBV7-9 to TRBJ2-6; 7 bases are shared with TRBD1. Germline V gene data show CDR1 as SEHNR and CDR2 as FQNEAQ (reference sequence). The trim removed 3 bases at V and 13 bases at J, leaving 9 bases unmatched. The CDR3 totals 14 residues. The DNA of the CDR3 is TGTGCCAGCAGCTTGATGGCAGGGGGAGAGGTCCTGACTTTC. Translation: CASSLMAGGEVLTF.